The sample holds a few counts of the clone carrying this T cell receptor (beta chain). What it binds is not known. RNA transcripts gave rise to amplified TCR beta CDR3 regions. The TCR CDR3 first-round RT-PCR relied on the HTBI primer set. TCRdb passed the multiplex PCR reads through MiXCR, listing each CDR3 protein once. The table records some 620,000 distinct CDR3 sequences, roughly 15% of them present only once. Aged 18 to 65, the patients had hyperthyroidism that was newly diagnosed and had lasted under 2 months. Source material for PBMCs was about 11 ml fresh peripheral blood. Germline lookup yields CDR1 MNHEY and CDR2 SMNVEV (reference sequence). The CDR3 contains 18 residues. V trimming: 8 bases; J trimming: 4 bases; junction bases outside the gene matches: 20. The data were taken from a study of T cells in Graves' hyperthyroidism and ophthalmopathy. Study outcomes and limitations: Most thyroid clonotypes expanded above 0.001 were also detected in blood.

The specimen was blood. The chain is built from TRBV27 and TRBJ1-1; 9 bases are a match to TRBD1. This TCR came from a woman aged 25-40 years with Graves' hyperthyroidism. The DNA of the CDR3 is TGTGCCAGCTCTTCTCGGGACAGGGCCCCTGAGATAGTCACTGAAGCTTTCTTT. Protein: CASSSRDRAPEIVTEAFF.